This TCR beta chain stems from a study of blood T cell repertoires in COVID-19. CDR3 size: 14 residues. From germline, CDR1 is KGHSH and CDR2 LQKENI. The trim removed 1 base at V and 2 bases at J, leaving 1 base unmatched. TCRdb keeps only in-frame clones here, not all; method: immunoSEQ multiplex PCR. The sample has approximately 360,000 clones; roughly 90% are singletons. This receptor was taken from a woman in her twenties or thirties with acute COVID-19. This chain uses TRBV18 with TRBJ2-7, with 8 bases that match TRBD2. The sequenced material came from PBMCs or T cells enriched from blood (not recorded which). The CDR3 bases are TGTGCCAGCTCACCACAGCGGGGGACCTACGAGCAGTACTTC. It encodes CASSPQRGTYEQYF.